This TCR beta chain was found in a study of CD8+ T cells in alopecia areata. At the level of the study: Treatment ran 6 to 18 months, with 6 months of follow-up afterward. The study's findings and limits: The presence of one nonresponder keeps the tie between baseline CD8+ expansion and response uncertain.

This clone was seen a few times. Its specificity is not known. Indicated treatment: oral pan-JAK inhibitor, 5-10 mg twice daily. Extracted RNA was reverse transcribed into cDNA, the sequencing template. The protocol was immunoSEQ multiplex PCR, while the TCRdb copy is restricted to in-frame clones and leaves out a portion. The profile shows approximately 150,000 clones, about 88% of them singletons. The source material was CD8+ T cells sorted from blood, sampled at week 4, from a patient treated with tofacitinib. The clonotype originates from a human donor with alopecia areata.

The CDR3: CSTGTTYEQYF. The CDR3 DNA reads TGCAGCACCGGGACAACCTACGAGCAGTACTTC. The V and J genes are TRBV29-1 and TRBJ2-7, with TRBD1 as a possible D gene (6 bases). Trimming left V 8 bases short and J 2 bases short, with 10 bases between. The germline V gene encodes CDR1 SQVTM and CDR2 ANQGSEA. This CDR3 spans 11 amino acids.